This TCR beta chain was sequenced for a study of T-cell memory formation after mild COVID-19. Study-wide results and caveats: Clones from the second wave (peaking day 37) had unconfirmed SARS-CoV-2 specificity. Contracting CD8+ clones were enriched in EMRA, CD4+ mainly in CM and EM.

TCRdb reprocessed the 5' RACE reads with MiXCR, giving one entry per CDR3 protein. The sample includes tens of thousands of distinct CDR3 sequences, 9.5% to 15% of them seen just once. The ends lost 2 bases at V and 9 bases at J; junction bases unmatched: 4. The CDR3 extends over 13 amino acids. Germline CDR1 MNHEY, CDR2 SVGAGI. This clonotype has just a few counts. As yet, its antigen is unknown. The receptor was derived from a man younger than 30 who had mild COVID-19 (a few samples of this study predate the infection). Cell type and time point are not known. The V call is TRBV6-5, the J call TRBJ2-1; TRBD1 aligns across 7 bases. The sample taken for sequencing was PBMCs or a T cell subset sorted from them (not recorded which). CDR3: CASSYGQVREQFF. The CDR3, as DNA: TGTGCCAGCAGTTACGGACAGGTCCGTGAGCAGTTCTTC.